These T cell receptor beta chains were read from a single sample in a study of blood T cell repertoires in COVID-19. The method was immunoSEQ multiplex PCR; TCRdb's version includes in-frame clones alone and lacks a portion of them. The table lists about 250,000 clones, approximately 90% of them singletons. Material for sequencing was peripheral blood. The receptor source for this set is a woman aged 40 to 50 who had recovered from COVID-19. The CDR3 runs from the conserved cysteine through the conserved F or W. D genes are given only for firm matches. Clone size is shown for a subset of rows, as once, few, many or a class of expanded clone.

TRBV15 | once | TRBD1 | CATLTGGADLYF
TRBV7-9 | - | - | CASSLDHRATGSRPTYTF
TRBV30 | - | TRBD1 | CAWNPNTGENQPQHF
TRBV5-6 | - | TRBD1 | CASSPGTVQETQYF
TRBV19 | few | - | CASSKGQAAGVYGYTF
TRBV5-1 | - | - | CASSTQDRRGETQYF
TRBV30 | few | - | CAWSQGGAGGYTF
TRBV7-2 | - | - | CASSPPGPRAFF
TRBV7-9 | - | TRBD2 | CASSRSGRPPTDTQYF
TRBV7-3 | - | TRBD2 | CASSSGGLAGSWLGNEQFF
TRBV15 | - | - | CATSRDPQGRETQYF
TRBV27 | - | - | CASYYAGEQFF
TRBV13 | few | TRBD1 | CASSQGQGSTPLHF
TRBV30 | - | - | CAWRALESGQGGELFF
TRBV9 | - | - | CASSVGGASVDTQYF
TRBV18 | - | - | CASSPGIETQYF
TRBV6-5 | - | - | CASSQRQKMNTEAFF
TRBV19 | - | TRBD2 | CASSIGPPSGRAYEQYF
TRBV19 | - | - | CASSIFADTGELFF